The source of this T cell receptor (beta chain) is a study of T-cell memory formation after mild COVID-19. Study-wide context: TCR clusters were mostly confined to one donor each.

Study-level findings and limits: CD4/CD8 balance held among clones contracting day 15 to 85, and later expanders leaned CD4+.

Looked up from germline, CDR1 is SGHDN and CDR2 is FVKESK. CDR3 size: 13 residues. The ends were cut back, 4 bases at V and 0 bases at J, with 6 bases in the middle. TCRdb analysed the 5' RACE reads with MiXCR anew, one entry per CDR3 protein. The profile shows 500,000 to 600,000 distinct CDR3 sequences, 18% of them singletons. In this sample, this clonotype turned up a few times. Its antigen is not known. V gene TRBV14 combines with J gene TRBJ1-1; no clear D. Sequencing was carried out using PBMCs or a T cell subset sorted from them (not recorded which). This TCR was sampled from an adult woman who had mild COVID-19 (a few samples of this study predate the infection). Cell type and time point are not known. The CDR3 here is CASSPYMNTEAFF. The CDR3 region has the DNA TGTGCCAGCAGCCCATACATGAACACTGAAGCTTTCTTT.